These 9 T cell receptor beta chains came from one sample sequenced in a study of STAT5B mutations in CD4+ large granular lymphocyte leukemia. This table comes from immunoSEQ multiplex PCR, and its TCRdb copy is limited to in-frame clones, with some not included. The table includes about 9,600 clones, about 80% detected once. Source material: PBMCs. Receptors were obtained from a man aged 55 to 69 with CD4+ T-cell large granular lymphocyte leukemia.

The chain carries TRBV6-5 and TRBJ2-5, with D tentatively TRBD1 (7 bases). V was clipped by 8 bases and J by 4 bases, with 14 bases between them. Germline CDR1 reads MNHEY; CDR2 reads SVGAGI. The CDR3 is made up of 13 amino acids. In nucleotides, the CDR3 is TGTGCCAGCTGCACAGGGGAGGCAGAGACCCAGTACTTC. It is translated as CASCTGEAETQYF.

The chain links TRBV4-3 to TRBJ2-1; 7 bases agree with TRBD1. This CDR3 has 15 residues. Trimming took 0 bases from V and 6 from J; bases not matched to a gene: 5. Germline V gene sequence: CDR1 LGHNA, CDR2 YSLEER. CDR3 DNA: TGCGCCAGCAGCCAAGAACCAGGGGGTCCCAATGAGCAGTTCTTC. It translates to CASSQEPGGPNEQFF.

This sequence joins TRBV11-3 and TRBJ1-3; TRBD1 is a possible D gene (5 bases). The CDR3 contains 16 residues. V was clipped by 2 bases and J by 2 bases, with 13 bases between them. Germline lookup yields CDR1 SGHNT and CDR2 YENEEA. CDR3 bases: TGTGCCAGCAGCTTAACTGGGGGAATAGCTGGAAACACCATATATTTT. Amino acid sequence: CASSLTGGIAGNTIYF.

The CDR3 protein is CSVRSETQYF. The CDR3 DNA follows: TGCAGCGTTAGGTCAGAGACCCAGTACTTC. V gene TRBV29-1 combines with J gene TRBJ2-5; D unclear. This CDR3 region has 10 residues. With 5 bases removed from V and 4 bases from J, the gap between germline ends came to 5 bases. Looked up from germline, CDR1 is SQVTM and CDR2 is ANQGSEA.

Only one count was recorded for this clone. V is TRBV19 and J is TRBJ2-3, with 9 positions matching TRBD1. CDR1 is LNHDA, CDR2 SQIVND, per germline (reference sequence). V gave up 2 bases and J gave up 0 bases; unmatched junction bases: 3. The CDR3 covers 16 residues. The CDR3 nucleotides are TGTGCCAGTAGTATACAGGGACAGGGAAGCACAGATACGCAGTATTTT. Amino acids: CASSIQGQGSTDTQYF. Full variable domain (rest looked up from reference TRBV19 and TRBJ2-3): DGGITQSPKYLFRKEGQNVTLSCEQNLNHDAMYWYRQDPGQGLRLIYYSQIVNDFQKGDIAEGYSVSREKKESFPLTVTSAQKNPTAFYLCASSIQGQGSTDTQYFGPGTRLTVL.

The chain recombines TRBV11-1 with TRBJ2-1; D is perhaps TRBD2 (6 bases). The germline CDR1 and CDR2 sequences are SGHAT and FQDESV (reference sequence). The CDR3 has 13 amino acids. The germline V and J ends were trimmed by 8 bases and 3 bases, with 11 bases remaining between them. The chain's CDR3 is CASRISGYNEQFF. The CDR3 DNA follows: TGTGCCAGCCGGATTAGCGGCTACAATGAGCAGTTCTTC.

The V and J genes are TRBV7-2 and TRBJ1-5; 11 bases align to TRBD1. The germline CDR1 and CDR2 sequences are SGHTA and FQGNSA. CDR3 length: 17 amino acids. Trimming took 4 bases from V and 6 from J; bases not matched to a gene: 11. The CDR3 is CASSSRTGGGGSQPQHF. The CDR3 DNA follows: TGTGCCAGCAGCTCCCGGACAGGGGGCGGAGGTAGTCAGCCCCAGCATTTT.

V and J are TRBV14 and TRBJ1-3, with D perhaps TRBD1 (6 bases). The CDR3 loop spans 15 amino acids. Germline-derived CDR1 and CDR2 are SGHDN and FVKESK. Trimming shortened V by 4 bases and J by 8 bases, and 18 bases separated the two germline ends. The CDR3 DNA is TGTGCCAGCAGCCGCGACAGGCCACACAAGGACACCATATATTTT. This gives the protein CASSRDRPHKDTIYF.

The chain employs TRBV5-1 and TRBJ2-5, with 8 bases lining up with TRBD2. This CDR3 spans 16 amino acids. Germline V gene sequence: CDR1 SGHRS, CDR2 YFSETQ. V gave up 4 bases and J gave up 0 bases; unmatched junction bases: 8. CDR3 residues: CASSQGLVPYQETQYF. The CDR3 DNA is TGCGCCAGCAGCCAGGGACTAGTTCCTTACCAAGAGACCCAGTACTTC.